This T cell receptor beta chain was captured in a study of control samples from healthy donors and cancer patients (dated by TCRdb to 2018 to 2021). Library preparation employed the immunoSEQ multiplex PCR assay. Drawn from immuneACCESS, this table holds only the in-frame rearrangements with V and J called that TCRdb kept. Clones are partly lost; checked studies trace under half to an unresolved V gene and leave the rest unexplained. For this sample there are about 160,000 clones; 70% to 90% appear just once. Of the sample, 12% is held by the ten largest clones. Comment on this clone: Which antigen it targets is not known. No quality values exist for individual bases; no much larger clone is one base distant.

Sample: blood. The clonotype originates from a young man in good health.

The DNA sequence follows: TGTGCCAGCAGTATGGCCGGGACGCCGGACGGTTACGAGCAGTACTTC. The resulting protein is CASSMAGTPDGYEQYF. The V gene is TRBV2 and the J gene is TRBJ2-7; the D gene is tentatively TRBD1 or TRBD2, each matching 5 bases. From its cysteine to its phenylalanine, the CDR3 spans 16 amino acids. Only the CDR3 portion is preserved as DNA: 48 bases, with reading frame beginning at the first base. CDR1 is given as SNHLY and CDR2 as FYNNEI, both from the germline V gene. Trimming removed 5 bases from V and 4 bases from J, leaving 21 bases between the germline ends.